One sample yielded the 31 T cell receptor beta chains listed below, sequenced in a study of CXCR3-negative and CXCR3-positive naive CD8 T cells (dated by TCRdb to between 2018 and 2020). What the authors observed across the whole study: Compared with CXCR3-negative naive cells, CXCR3-positive naive cells had TRB CDR3s with higher hydrophobicity (lower Kidera factor 4), lower energy, and higher strength and volume indices.

No antigens are known for them. Sequencing used a NextSeq 550. The Human TCR Profiling Kit (MiLaboratory) was used to make UMI-labeled 5' RACE TRB cDNA libraries. Each entry corresponds to one CDR3 protein sequence from reads that TCRdb reprocessed, and DNA is not given. The table for this sample lists tens of thousands of distinct CDR3 sequences. The top ten constitute about 0.8% of the sample. Sequenced material: naive CXCR3+ CD8+ T cells from blood. The cell subset or site label for this specimen denotes: CD45RO-CCR7+CD27+CD95- naive CD8+ T cells expressing CXCR3 (TNR3+). All receptors come from a human donor in good health. Some clones in this sample may be carry-over from other donors' samples.

The V call is TRBV7-9, the J call TRBJ2-3. The CDR3 is 13 residues long. Germline V gives CDR1 SEHNR, CDR2 FQNEAQ (reference sequence). The CDR3 sequence is CASSFLESDTQYF.

The rearrangement links TRBV6-5 to TRBJ2-5; the D call from TCRdb, TRBD1, cannot be confirmed without DNA. The length of the CDR3 is 16 residues. Per germline, CDR1 MNHEY and CDR2 SVGAGI. The CDR3 is CASSYGTGGSYETQYF.

The chain joins TRBV25-1 to TRBJ2-7; TCRdb outputs TRBD1, but without DNA this stays unchecked. CDR1 is MGHDK, CDR2 SYGVNS, per germline. The CDR3 covers 18 residues. The CDR3 here is CASSEYFEAGQSVNEQYF.

The V call is TRBV19, the J call TRBJ2-1; with no DNA, the TCRdb D assignment of TRBD2 cannot be verified. Germline lookup yields CDR1 LNHDA and CDR2 SQIVND (reference sequence). The CDR3 sequence is 15 residues long. CDR3 loop: CASSISGGSYNEQFF.

The chain employs TRBV7-3 and TRBJ2-3; TCRdb lists TRBD1, though no DNA is available to test this call. CDR3 length: 13 amino acids. The germline gives CDR1 SGHTA, CDR2 FQGTGA. The CDR3 loop is CASSEQGSRAQYF. Variable domain in full (rest from reference TRBV7-3 and TRBJ2-3): GAGVSQTPSNKVTEKGKYVELRCDPISGHTALYWYRQSLGQGPEFLIYFQGTGAADDSGLPNDRFFAVRPEGSVSTLKIQRTERGDSAVYLCASSEQGSRAQYFGPGTRLTVL.

The rearrangement uses TRBV15 and TRBJ2-7; TCRdb's D call of TRBD2 is untestable without DNA. This CDR3 comprises 15 residues. The germline V gene has CDR1 LNHNV and CDR2 YYDKDF (reference sequence). The CDR3 loop is CATSRVASGTYEQYF.

This chain joins TRBV10-3 and TRBJ2-2; lacking DNA, the TRBD1 call made by TCRdb goes unchecked. CDR1 and CDR2 from the germline V gene are ENHRY and SYGVKD. The CDR3 is 13 residues long. The CDR3: CATWTVNTGELFF.

The rearrangement uses TRBV12-3 or TRBV12-4 and TRBJ1-3. CDR3 size: 16 residues. CDR3 in amino acids: CASSFIAGYSGNTIYF.

This rearrangement joins TRBV7-9 to TRBJ2-7; the D call of TRBD2 rests on TCRdb alone, since no DNA is present to check it. This CDR3 contains 15 residues. Germline-derived CDR1 and CDR2 are SEHNR and FQNEAQ (reference sequence). The CDR3 reads CASSSSRLLSYEQYF.

The rearrangement links TRBV15 to TRBJ2-7. CDR1 and CDR2 (germline): LNHNV, YYDKDF (reference sequence). There are 13 residues in the CDR3. This CDR3 is CATSVSLTYEQYF.

The chain couples TRBV5-1 to TRBJ2-7; TCRdb proposes TRBD1, but this gene call is untestable without DNA. This CDR3 is 14 amino acids long. Germline V gene data show CDR1 as SGHRS and CDR2 as YFSETQ. CDR3 amino acids: CASSGRTDTYEQYF.

This clonotype is medium-sized by frequency. The rearrangement uses TRBV7-2 and TRBJ2-1. Germline CDR1 reads SGHTA; CDR2 reads FQGNSA. The CDR3 sequence is 11 residues long. CDR3 amino acids: CATDTGYEQFF.

V is TRBV29-1 and J is TRBJ1-2. Germline V gene sequence: CDR1 SQVTM, CDR2 ANQGSEA. The CDR3 contains 11 residues. The CDR3: CSVEGLFGYTF.

The chain is built from TRBV29-1 and TRBJ2-7; TCRdb reports TRBD2, a call that lacks DNA to check it against. The CDR3 extends over 13 amino acids. Looked up from germline, CDR1 is SQVTM and CDR2 is ANQGSEA. CDR3 protein: CSVVGTSGDEQYF.

The rearrangement joins TRBV6-2 or TRBV6-3 to TRBJ2-7; TCRdb reports TRBD1, a call that lacks DNA to check it against. Germline V gene sequence: CDR1 MNHEY, CDR2 SVGEGT. The length of the CDR3 is 15 residues. The CDR3 sequence: CASSYSDRGTYEQYF.

The V gene is TRBV29-1, the J gene TRBJ2-7; TCRdb's assignment of TRBD1 cannot be checked, as there is no DNA. Germline V gene sequence: CDR1 SQVTM, CDR2 ANQGSEA. CDR3 length equals 12 residues. CDR3 amino acids: CSVGLQGYEQYF.

V is TRBV7-8 and J is TRBJ2-1; TCRdb designates TRBD2, a call that cannot be tested without DNA. The CDR3 covers 13 residues. The germline gives CDR1 SGHVS, CDR2 FQNEAQ. This chain's CDR3 is CASFEGIHNERFF.

The chain recombines TRBV7-3 with TRBJ2-3. Germline V CDR1 and CDR2: SGHTA, FQGTGA. CDR3 length equals 11 residues. CDR3 amino acids: CASSYDREQYF.

J is TRBJ2-3 and V is TRBV7-9. CDR1 and CDR2 (germline): SEHNR, FQNEAQ (reference sequence). This CDR3 comprises 12 residues. CDR3: CASRASDDTQYF. The complete variable domain, with remaining parts taken from reference TRBV7-9 and TRBJ2-3, reads DTGVSQNPRHKITKRGQNVTFRCDPISEHNRLYWYRQTLGQGPEFLTYFQNEAQLEKSRLLSDRFSAERPKGSFSTLEIQRTEQGDSAMYLCASRASDDTQYFGPGTRLTVL.

V is TRBV7-9 and J is TRBJ1-5. The CDR3 covers 12 residues. Germline CDR1 reads SEHNR; CDR2 reads FQNEAQ (reference sequence). CDR3 in amino acids: CASSPDDQPQHF.

The chain links TRBV12-3 or TRBV12-4 to TRBJ2-7; without DNA, the TCRdb call of TRBD1 cannot be checked. The CDR3 extends over 16 amino acids. Here the CDR3 reads CASSFYPWTGTYEQYF.

The chain employs TRBV20-1 and TRBJ2-1; TCRdb reports TRBD1, a call that lacks DNA to check it against. Germline CDR1 reads DFQATT; CDR2 reads SNEGSKA (reference sequence). CDR3 length equals 15 residues. This CDR3 is CSARDLAGGYNEQFF.

This chain links TRBV20-1 with TRBJ2-3; TCRdb indicates TRBD1, and absent DNA this call remains unverified. This CDR3 region has 18 residues. Looked up from germline, CDR1 is DFQATT and CDR2 is SNEGSKA (reference sequence). This CDR3 reads CSARASWDLSLAGDTQYF.

The chain carries TRBV11-3 and TRBJ2-3; the D gene TCRdb calls, TRBD2, cannot be checked with no DNA. The CDR3 loop spans 13 amino acids. From germline, CDR1 is SGHNT and CDR2 YENEEA. The CDR3 spells CASSLWGGDTQYF. Variable domain in full (rest from reference TRBV11-3 and TRBJ2-3): EAGVVQSPRYKIIEKKQPVAFWCNPISGHNTLYWYLQNLGQGPELLIRYENEEAVDDSQLPKDRFSAERLKGVDSTLKIQPAELGDSAVYLCASSLWGGDTQYFGPGTRLTVL.

The V gene is TRBV7-6, the J gene TRBJ1-4. This CDR3 is built from 16 residues. Germline V gene data show CDR1 as SGHVS and CDR2 as FNYEAQ. The CDR3 protein is CASSLGRAEINEKLFF.

The genes are TRBV3-1 and TRBJ1-1; the TRBD1 assignment by TCRdb is unverifiable without DNA. The CDR3 runs 14 residues. In germline, CDR1 is LGHDT, CDR2 YNNKEL (reference sequence). The CDR3 is CASSQGTGVPEAFF.

The J gene is TRBJ1-6, the V gene TRBV19. This CDR3 contains 15 residues. The V gene's germline CDR1 is LNHDA and CDR2 SQIVND (reference sequence). CDR3 in amino acids: CASSIWAEVVSPLHF.

The J gene is TRBJ2-4, the V gene TRBV14; TCRdb indicates TRBD1, and absent DNA this call remains unverified. The CDR3 sequence is 15 residues long. From germline, CDR1 is SGHDN and CDR2 FVKESK. CDR3 sequence reads: CASSLTGTAKNIQYF. The variable domain in full, with the rest retrieved from reference TRBV14 and TRBJ2-4, is EAGVTQFPSHSVIEKGQTVTLRCDPISGHDNLYWYRRVMGKEIKFLLHFVKESKQDESGMPNNRFLAERTGGTYSTLKVQPAELEDSGVYFCASSLTGTAKNIQYFGAGTRLSVL.

The chain uses TRBV12-3 or TRBV12-4 and TRBJ1-1. The CDR3 covers 12 residues. CDR3 amino acids: CASSRPVSEAFF.

The chain is built from TRBV28 and TRBJ2-4; TCRdb outputs TRBD1, but without DNA this stays unchecked. Germline assignment: CDR1 MDHEN and CDR2 SYDVKM. The CDR3 covers 14 residues. CDR3 residues: CASSPPRGKNIQYF.

The chain joins TRBV14 to TRBJ2-7. In germline, CDR1 is SGHDN, CDR2 FVKESK. This CDR3 has 15 amino acids. The CDR3: CASSQEVGTLYEQYF.